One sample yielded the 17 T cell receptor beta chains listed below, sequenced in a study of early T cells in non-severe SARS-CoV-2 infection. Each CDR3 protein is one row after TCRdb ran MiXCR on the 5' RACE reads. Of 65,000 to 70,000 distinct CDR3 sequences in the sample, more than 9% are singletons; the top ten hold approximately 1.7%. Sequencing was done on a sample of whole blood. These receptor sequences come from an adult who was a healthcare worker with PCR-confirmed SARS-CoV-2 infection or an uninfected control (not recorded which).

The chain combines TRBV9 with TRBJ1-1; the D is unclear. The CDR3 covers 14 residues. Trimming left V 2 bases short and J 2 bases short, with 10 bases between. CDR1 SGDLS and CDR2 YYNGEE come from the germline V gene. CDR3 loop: CASSVITSNTEAFF. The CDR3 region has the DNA TGTGCCAGCAGCGTTATCACCTCCAACACTGAAGCTTTCTTT.

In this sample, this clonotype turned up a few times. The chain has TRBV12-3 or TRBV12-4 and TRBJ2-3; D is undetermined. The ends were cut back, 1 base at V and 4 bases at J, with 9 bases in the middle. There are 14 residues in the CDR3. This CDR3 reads CASSLVGSADTQYF. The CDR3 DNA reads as TGTGCCAGCAGTTTAGTGGGTTCAGCAGATACGCAGTATTTT.

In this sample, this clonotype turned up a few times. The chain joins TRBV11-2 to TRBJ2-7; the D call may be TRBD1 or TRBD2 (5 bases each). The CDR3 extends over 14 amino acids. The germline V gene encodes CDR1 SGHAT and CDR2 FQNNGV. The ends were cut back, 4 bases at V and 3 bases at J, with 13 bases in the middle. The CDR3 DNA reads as TGTGCCAGCAGCTCCCGGGGACGTGTCTACGAGCAGTACTTC. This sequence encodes CASSSRGRVYEQYF.

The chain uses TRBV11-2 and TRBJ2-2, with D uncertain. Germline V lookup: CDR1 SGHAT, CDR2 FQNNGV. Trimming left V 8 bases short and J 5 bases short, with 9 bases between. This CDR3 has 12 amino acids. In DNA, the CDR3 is TGTGCCAGCTCAGCTTATACCGGGGAGCTGTTTTTT. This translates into CASSAYTGELFF.

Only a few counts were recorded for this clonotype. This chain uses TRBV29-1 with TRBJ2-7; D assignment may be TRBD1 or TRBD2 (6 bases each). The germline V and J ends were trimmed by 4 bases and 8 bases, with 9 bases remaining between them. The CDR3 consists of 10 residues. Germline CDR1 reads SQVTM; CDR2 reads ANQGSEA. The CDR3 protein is CSVGGAQQYF. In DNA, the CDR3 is TGCAGCGTTGGGGGGGCCCAGCAGTACTTC.

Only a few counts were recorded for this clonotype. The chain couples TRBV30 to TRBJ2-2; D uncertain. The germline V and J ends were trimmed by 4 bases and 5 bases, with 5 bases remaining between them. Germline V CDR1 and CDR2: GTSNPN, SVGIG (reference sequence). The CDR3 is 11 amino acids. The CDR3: CAWTVTGELFF. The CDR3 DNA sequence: TGTGCCTGGACGGTAACCGGGGAGCTGTTTTTT. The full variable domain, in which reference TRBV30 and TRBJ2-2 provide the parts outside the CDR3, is SQTIHQWPATLVQPVGSPLSLECTVEGTSNPNLYWYRQAAGRGLQLLFYSVGIGQISSEVPQNLSASRPQDRQFILSSKKLLLSDSGFYLCAWTVTGELFFGEGSRLTVL.

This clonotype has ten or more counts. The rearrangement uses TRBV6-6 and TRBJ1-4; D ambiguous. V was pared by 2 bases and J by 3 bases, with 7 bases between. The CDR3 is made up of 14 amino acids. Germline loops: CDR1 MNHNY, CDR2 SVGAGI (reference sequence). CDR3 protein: CASSYGSANEKLFF. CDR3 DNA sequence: TGTGCCAGCAGTTACGGTTCAGCTAATGAAAAACTGTTTTTT.

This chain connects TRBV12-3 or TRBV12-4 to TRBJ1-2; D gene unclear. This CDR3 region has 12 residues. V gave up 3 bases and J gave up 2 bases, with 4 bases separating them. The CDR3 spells CASSFMNYGYTF. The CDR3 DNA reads TGTGCCAGCAGTTTTATGAACTATGGCTACACCTTC.

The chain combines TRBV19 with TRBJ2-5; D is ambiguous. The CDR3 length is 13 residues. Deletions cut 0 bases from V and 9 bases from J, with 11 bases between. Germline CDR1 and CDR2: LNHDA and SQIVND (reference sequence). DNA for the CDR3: TGTGCCAGTAGTATAGACTCGAAGAGACCCCAGTACTTC. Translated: CASSIDSKRPQYF.

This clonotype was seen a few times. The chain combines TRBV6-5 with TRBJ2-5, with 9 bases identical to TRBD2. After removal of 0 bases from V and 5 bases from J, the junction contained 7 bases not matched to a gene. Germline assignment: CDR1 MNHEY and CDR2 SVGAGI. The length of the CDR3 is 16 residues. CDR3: CASSYSEIAGVETQYF. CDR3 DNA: TGTGCCAGCAGTTACTCGGAGATAGCGGGAGTGGAGACCCAGTACTTC.

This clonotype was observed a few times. The CDR3 DNA is TGTGCCAGCAGCGTTTCGTCGGCAGGGCACGAGCAGTACTTC. This codes for CASSVSSAGHEQYF. This chain connects TRBV9 to TRBJ2-7; weak D call: TRBD1 (5 bases). The CDR3 loop spans 14 amino acids. The germline CDR1 and CDR2 sequences are SGDLS and YYNGEE. V dropped 2 bases and J dropped 5 bases, with 14 bases sitting between them.

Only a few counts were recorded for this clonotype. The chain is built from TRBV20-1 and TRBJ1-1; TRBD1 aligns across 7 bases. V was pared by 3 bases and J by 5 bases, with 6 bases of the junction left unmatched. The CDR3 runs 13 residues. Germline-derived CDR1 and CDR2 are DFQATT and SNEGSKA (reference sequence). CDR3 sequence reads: CSASRDSGTEAFF. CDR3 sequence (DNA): TGCAGTGCTAGCCGGGACAGTGGAACTGAAGCTTTCTTT.

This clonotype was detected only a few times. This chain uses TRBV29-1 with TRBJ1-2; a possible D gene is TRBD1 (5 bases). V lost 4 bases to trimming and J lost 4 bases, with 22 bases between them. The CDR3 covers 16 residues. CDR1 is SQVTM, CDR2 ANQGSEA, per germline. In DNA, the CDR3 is TGCAGCGTTGTACGGGGCAACGGGAAGGGAGGCTATGGCTACACCTTC. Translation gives CSVVRGNGKGGYGYTF.

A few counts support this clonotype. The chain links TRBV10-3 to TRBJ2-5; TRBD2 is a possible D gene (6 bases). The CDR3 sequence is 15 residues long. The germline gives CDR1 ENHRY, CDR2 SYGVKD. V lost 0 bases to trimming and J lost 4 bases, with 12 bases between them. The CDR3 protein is CAISESRPGVETQYF. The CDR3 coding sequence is TGTGCCATCAGTGAGTCGAGGCCGGGGGTAGAGACCCAGTACTTC.

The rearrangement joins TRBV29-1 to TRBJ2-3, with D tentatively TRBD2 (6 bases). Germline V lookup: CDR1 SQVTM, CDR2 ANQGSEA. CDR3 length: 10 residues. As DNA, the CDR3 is TGCGTCGGGGGAGCAGATACGCAGTATTTT. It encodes CVGGADTQYF.

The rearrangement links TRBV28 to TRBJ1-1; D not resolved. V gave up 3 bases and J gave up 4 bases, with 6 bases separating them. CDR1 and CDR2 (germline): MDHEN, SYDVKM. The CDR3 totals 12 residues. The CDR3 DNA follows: TGTGCCAGCAGTTTGCCTATCACTGAAGCTTTCTTT. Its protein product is CASSLPITEAFF. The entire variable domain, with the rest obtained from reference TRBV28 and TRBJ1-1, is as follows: DVKVTQSSRYLVKRTGEKVFLECVQDMDHENMFWYRQDPGLGLRLIYFSYDVKMKEKGDIPEGYSVSREKKERFSLILESASTNQTSMYLCASSLPITEAFFGQGTRLTVV.

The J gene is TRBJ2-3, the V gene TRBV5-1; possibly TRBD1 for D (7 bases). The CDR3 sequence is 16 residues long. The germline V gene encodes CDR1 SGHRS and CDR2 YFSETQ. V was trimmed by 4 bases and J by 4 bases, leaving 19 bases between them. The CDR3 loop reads CASSQIRGGTADTQYF. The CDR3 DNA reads TGCGCCAGCAGCCAGATCCGAGGGGGGACAGCAGATACGCAGTATTTT.